The 20 T cell receptor beta chains below all came from one sample that was sequenced in a study of cytotoxic CD8 clonotypes in ibrutinib-treated CLL. Data came from immunoSEQ multiplex PCR; TCRdb stores just in-frame clones and leaves some out. The data hold about 50,000 clones, with over 65% observed a single time. Sample: PBMCs, taken after 24 months of ibrutinib treatment. The receptors were gathered from a human donor with chronic lymphocytic leukemia.

V usage is TRBV6-5 and J usage is TRBJ2-3; no clear D gene. V was shortened by 5 bases and J by 3 bases, with 15 bases between the two germline ends. Germline V gives CDR1 MNHEY, CDR2 SVGAGI. The CDR3 runs to 15 residues. This CDR3 reads CASSPRWGRTDTQYF. The CDR3 DNA follows: TGTGCCAGCAGTCCAAGGTGGGGTAGGACAGATACGCAGTATTTT.

This clone was counted many times. CDR3 coding DNA: TGTGCCAGCAGTTTAACCAGCGGTTGGAGGTCGGGCACAGATACGCAGTATTTT. Translation: CASSLTSGWRSGTDTQYF. V usage is TRBV28 and J usage is TRBJ2-3; a possible D gene is TRBD2 (5 bases). Germline V gives CDR1 MDHEN, CDR2 SYDVKM. V lost 2 bases and J lost 1, with 19 bases in between. This CDR3 is built from 18 residues.

The chain recombines TRBV7-9 with TRBJ1-4; the D gene is possibly TRBD1 (6 bases). CDR1 and CDR2 from the germline V gene are SEHNR and FQNEAQ (reference sequence). Trimming pared 0 bases from V and 4 bases from J, leaving 9 bases between. The length of the CDR3 is 15 residues. CDR3 loop: CASSLATGSNEKLFF. DNA for the CDR3: TGTGCCAGCAGCTTAGCCACAGGGAGTAATGAAAAACTGTTTTTT.

The chain is built from TRBV30 and TRBJ1-1; D gene uncertain. The length of the CDR3 is 13 residues. The V end was cut by 0 bases, the J end by 4 bases, with 9 bases between. Germline V lookup: CDR1 GTSNPN, CDR2 SVGIG (reference sequence). The CDR3 sequence is CAWSVGAATEAFF. The CDR3 nucleotides are TGTGCCTGGAGTGTAGGAGCTGCCACTGAAGCTTTCTTT.

The gene calls are TRBV7-2 and TRBJ2-3, with TRBD2 matching over 8 bases. The CDR3 covers 15 residues. Germline CDR1 SGHTA, CDR2 FQGNSA. V lost 3 bases, J lost 4 bases, and 6 bases stayed unmatched. This chain's CDR3 is CASSFIKAGADTQYF. CDR3 nucleotide sequence: TGTGCCAGCAGCTTTATCAAAGCGGGAGCAGATACGCAGTATTTT.

The chain employs TRBV7-9 and TRBJ2-6, with D possibly matching TRBD2 (6 bases). CDR3 size: 16 residues. Per germline, CDR1 SEHNR and CDR2 FQNEAQ (reference sequence). V was clipped by 0 bases and J by 2 bases, with 8 bases between them. The CDR3 is CASSLASGAGANVLTF. As DNA, the CDR3 is TGTGCCAGCAGCTTAGCGTCGGGGGCTGGGGCCAACGTCCTGACTTTC.

The rearrangement links TRBV6-5 to TRBJ1-1; D is perhaps TRBD1 (5 bases). Trimming pared 4 bases from V and 6 bases from J, leaving 12 bases between. Germline V CDR1 and CDR2: MNHEY, SVGAGI. The CDR3 consists of 13 residues. For the CDR3, the DNA is TGTGCCAGCAGTTTTTCCGACAGAGCTGAAGCTTTCTTT. Protein: CASSFSDRAEAFF.

This chain links TRBV4-1 with TRBJ1-1; TRBD1 is a possible D gene (5 bases). The CDR3 has 16 amino acids. Germline V gene sequence: CDR1 MGHRA, CDR2 YSYEKL. V was pared by 1 base and J by 2 bases, with 14 bases between. The CDR3 coding sequence is TGCGCCAGCAGCCAAGTATGGGGGGAGAACAACACTGAAGCTTTCTTT. Translation: CASSQVWGENNTEAFF.

The CDR3 loop is CASSIDRGRSGEQYF. CDR3 coding DNA: TGTGCCAGCAGCATCGACAGGGGGCGTTCGGGGGAGCAGTACTTC. The chain joins TRBV5-6 to TRBJ2-7, with 10 bases that match TRBD1. The germline V gene encodes CDR1 SGHDT and CDR2 YYEEEE. The CDR3 loop spans 15 amino acids. J gave up 7 bases and V 4 bases, and 11 bases lay outside the gene matches.

The rearrangement joins TRBV5-4 to TRBJ2-3; 10 bases match TRBD2. The CDR3 is 16 residues long. The junction had 10 bases not matched to a gene; V was cut back by 3 bases and J by 6 bases. Germline CDR1 is SGHNT and CDR2 is YYREEE (reference sequence). The CDR3 protein is CASSSKTSGHGDTQYF. CDR3 DNA sequence: TGTGCCAGCAGCTCCAAGACTAGCGGGCACGGGGATACGCAGTATTTT.

This CDR3 reads CASSLETGAGETQYF. The CDR3 nucleotides are TGCGCCAGCAGCTTGGAGACAGGCGCAGGGGAGACCCAGTACTTC. The genes are TRBV5-1 and TRBJ2-5; weak D call: TRBD1 (6 bases). From germline, CDR1 is SGHRS and CDR2 YFSETQ. This CDR3 region has 15 residues. V was trimmed by 0 bases and J by 5 bases, leaving 14 bases between them.

This rearrangement joins TRBV2 to TRBJ1-4; D possibly corresponds to TRBD1 (5 bases). From germline, CDR1 is SNHLY and CDR2 FYNNEI. CDR3 length equals 13 residues. V was shortened by 9 bases and J by 3 bases, with 11 bases between the two germline ends. The DNA of the CDR3 is TGTGCCAGTTTTGACAGTCCTAATGAAAAACTGTTTTTT. Residues: CASFDSPNEKLFF. Full variable domain (rest looked up from reference TRBV2 and TRBJ1-4): EPEVTQTPSHQVTQMGQEVILRCVPISNHLYFYWYRQILGQKVEFLVSFYNNEISEKSEIFDDQFSVERPDGSNFTLKIRSTKLEDSAMYFCASFDSPNEKLFFGSGTQLSVL.

This clone was counted once. The chain carries TRBV11-2 and TRBJ2-2; 7 bases agree with TRBD2. Germline CDR1 SGHAT, CDR2 FQNNGV. The trim removed 1 base at V and 5 bases at J, leaving 7 bases unmatched. The CDR3 sequence is 16 residues long. The CDR3 DNA is TGTGCCAGCAGCTTAGGTGTCCAGGGAGGGACCGGGGAGCTGTTTTTT. This translates into CASSLGVQGGTGELFF.

Concerning this clone itself: One end of the junction is discordant with germline, which a read error may explain. The chain carries TRBV15 and TRBJ2-1, with D tentatively TRBD1 or TRBD2 (7 bases each). The CDR3 runs to 15 residues. Germline assignment: CDR1 LNHNV and CDR2 YYDKDF (reference sequence). As DNA, the CDR3 is TGCGCCACCAGCAGGGGGAGGGGGACCTACAATGAGCAGTTCTTC. Protein: CATSRGRGTYNEQFF.

Only a few counts were recorded for this clone. This sequence joins TRBV6-1 and TRBJ1-5; 7 bases agree with TRBD1. The germline V gene encodes CDR1 MNHNS and CDR2 SASEGT. CDR3 length: 14 amino acids. The J segment lost 1 base and the V segment lost 8 bases, leaving 5 bases of the junction unmatched. The CDR3 sequence: CASQGVQSNQPQHF. As DNA, the CDR3 is TGTGCCAGCCAGGGGGTTCAGAGCAATCAGCCCCAGCATTTT.

The V gene is TRBV4-3, the J gene TRBJ2-1; D is unclear. The CDR3 length is 14 residues. Germline-derived CDR1 and CDR2 are LGHNA and YSLEER. Trimming stripped 1 base from V and 7 bases from J, with 11 bases between. As DNA, the CDR3 is TGCGCCAGCAGCCAAGGCGAAAACGGTAATGAGCAGTTCTTC. This encodes CASSQGENGNEQFF.

The gene calls are TRBV7-9 and TRBJ2-7; D uncertain. Germline-derived CDR1 and CDR2 are SEHNR and FQNEAQ (reference sequence). The CDR3 totals 12 residues. The ends were cut back, 2 bases at V and 1 base at J, with 3 bases in the middle. As DNA, the CDR3 is TGTGCCAGCAGCTTAAGTTCCTACGAGCAGTACTTC. This sequence encodes CASSLSSYEQYF.

The chain joins TRBV28 to TRBJ1-3, with no clear D. Between the trimmed V and J ends, which lost 3 bases and 2 bases, there was a span of 8 bases. The germline V gene has CDR1 MDHEN and CDR2 SYDVKM. This CDR3 contains 14 residues. The CDR3 region is CASSLSETGNTIYF. The CDR3 DNA reads TGTGCCAGCAGTTTGTCAGAGACTGGAAACACCATATATTTT.

The rearrangement links TRBV5-1 to TRBJ2-5; D is possibly TRBD1 or TRBD2 (5 bases each). This CDR3 is built from 14 residues. Between the trimmed V and J ends, which lost 7 bases and 5 bases, there was a span of 18 bases. Germline CDR1 reads SGHRS; CDR2 reads YFSETQ. The CDR3 here is CASASGTATETQYF. The CDR3 nucleotides read TGCGCCAGCGCTTCCGGGACCGCGACGGAGACCCAGTACTTC.

This clone was seen just once. The chain combines TRBV7-2 with TRBJ1-1; D unresolved. This CDR3 region has 13 residues. Germline V gives CDR1 SGHTA, CDR2 FQGNSA. V lost 2 bases, J lost 3 bases, and 7 bases lay in between. The CDR3: CASSLLRDTEAFF. CDR3 in DNA: TGTGCCAGCAGCTTATTAAGGGACACTGAAGCTTTCTTT.